This TCR beta chain appears in the sequencing data of a study of blood T cell repertoires in COVID-19. As for the study in general: Samples taken during acute and convalescent COVID-19 were collected in the United States, Italy and Spain. Nucleic acid was either cDNA or gDNA, and it came from T cells, B-cell-depleted T cells, or PBMCs.

Seattle's enrolled individuals joined amid active infection and were then monitored longitudinally. Per the study methods: Amplification of reference gene primers was used by the study to estimate nucleated cell counts. Data came from immunoSEQ multiplex PCR; TCRdb stores just in-frame clones and leaves some out. Clone size and the V and J calls come from that table; the DNA yielded D and trimming. The table includes some 200,000 clones, about four fifths detected once. The germline V gene has CDR1 MDHEN and CDR2 SYDVKM. V lost 6 bases and J 0 bases, leaving 18 bases between the germline ends. The CDR3 totals 16 residues.

The sequencing input was peripheral blood. The sequence was collected from a woman between 40 and 50 years old with COVID-19, enrolled during active disease. The gene calls are TRBV28 and TRBJ2-7, with D maybe TRBD2 (5 bases). The CDR3 nucleotides are TGTGCCAGCAGCACTCGACGTTCCGGGATCTCCTACGAGCAGTACTTC. Translated: CASSTRRSGISYEQYF.